Below are 13 T cell receptor beta chains sequenced from a single sample in a study of blood T cell repertoires in COVID-19. Clones were read by immunoSEQ multiplex PCR, and TCRdb kept only the in-frame ones, dropping some. The sample includes around 60,000 clones, 75% to 85% of them seen just once. The specimen sequenced was peripheral blood. The receptors were gathered from a man aged 45 to 65 with COVID-19, enrolled during active disease.

The V and J genes are TRBV30 and TRBJ2-7; 7 bases fit TRBD1. CDR3 size: 16 residues. The ends lost 3 bases at V and 6 bases at J; junction bases unmatched: 17. The germline V gene has CDR1 GTSNPN and CDR2 SVGIG (reference sequence). CDR3 sequence (DNA): TGTGCCTGGAGGGATAATCCCCCCACAGGGGTGGGCGAGCAGTACTTC. Protein sequence: CAWRDNPPTGVGEQYF.

The chain employs TRBV19 and TRBJ2-5; TRBD2 is a possible D gene (5 bases). Germline V lookup: CDR1 LNHDA, CDR2 SQIVND (reference sequence). Trimming cost V 9 bases and J 2 bases, with 13 bases left between them. The CDR3 runs to 13 residues. Written as DNA, the CDR3 is TGTGCCAGCACCGGAGGAAGACAAGAGACCCAGTACTTC. Translated: CASTGGRQETQYF.

V usage is TRBV6-6 and J usage is TRBJ1-1, with 8 bases matching TRBD1. CDR1 and CDR2 from the germline V gene are MNHNY and SVGAGI (reference sequence). Losses at the gene ends were 0 bases for V and 1 base for J; bases not matched to a gene: 4. This CDR3 is built from 16 residues. The CDR3 DNA is TGTGCCAGCAGTTACTCGAAGGGACAGGCGAACACTGAAGCTTTCTTT. It translates to CASSYSKGQANTEAFF.

The chain couples TRBV28 to TRBJ2-3; 8 bases map to TRBD2. In germline, CDR1 is MDHEN, CDR2 SYDVKM. The CDR3 is made up of 17 amino acids. V lost 3 bases, J lost 4 bases, and 12 bases stayed unmatched. CDR3 sequence reads: CASSFISTTAGADTQYF. The CDR3 DNA sequence: TGTGCCAGCAGTTTTATATCGACGACAGCGGGAGCAGATACGCAGTATTTT.

V and J are TRBV6-5 and TRBJ1-1; 7 bases are shared with TRBD1. The CDR3 has 13 amino acids. The trim removed 4 bases at V and 4 bases at J, leaving 3 bases unmatched. Germline CDR1 and CDR2: MNHEY and SVGAGI. CDR3 coding DNA: TGTGCCAGCAGTTTCACAGGGGCCACTGAAGCTTTCTTT. Translating it yields CASSFTGATEAFF.

This CDR3 is CASSLGARGQGPGELFF. The DNA for the CDR3 is TGTGCCAGCAGCTTAGGGGCCCGAGGACAGGGACCCGGGGAGCTGTTTTTT. The chain couples TRBV7-2 to TRBJ2-2; 8 bases agree with TRBD1. Germline loops: CDR1 SGHTA, CDR2 FQGNSA. V dropped 1 base and J dropped 6; count of bases not matched to a gene: 10. The length of the CDR3 is 17 residues.

The chain carries TRBV2 and TRBJ2-1, with D hard to call. The germline CDR1 and CDR2 sequences are SNHLY and FYNNEI. There are 14 residues in the CDR3. Between the trimmed V and J ends, which lost 2 bases and 1 base, there was a span of 6 bases. CDR3 nucleotide sequence: TGTGCCAGCAGTGAACCTAGTTCCTACAATGAGCAGTTCTTC. This encodes CASSEPSSYNEQFF.

The chain couples TRBV29-1 to TRBJ2-1, with 12 bases matching TRBD2. The V gene's germline CDR1 is SQVTM and CDR2 ANQGSEA. J was trimmed by 0 bases and V by 7 bases; bases with no gene match: 4. CDR3 size: 15 residues. The CDR3 spells CSGGLAGSSYNEQFF. In DNA form, the CDR3 reads TGCAGCGGCGGACTAGCGGGGAGCTCCTACAATGAGCAGTTCTTC.

This sequence joins TRBV3-1 (or the pseudogene TRBV3-2) and TRBJ1-5, with D possibly being TRBD1 (5 bases). The CDR3 runs 16 residues. In germline, CDR1 is LGHDT, CDR2 YNNKEL (reference sequence). Trimming removed 0 bases from V and 0 bases from J, with 9 bases in between. The CDR3 DNA follows: TGTGCCAGCAGCCAAGATGGGACTGCTAGCAATCAGCCCCAGCATTTT. Translating gives CASSQDGTASNQPQHF.

The CDR3 bases are TGTGCCAGCAGCTCGAGACAGGGGTTAGATACGCAGTATTTT. This codes for CASSSRQGLDTQYF. The chain carries TRBV5-6 and TRBJ2-3; 8 nucleotides agree with TRBD1. There are 14 residues in the CDR3. Looked up from germline, CDR1 is SGHDT and CDR2 is YYEEEE. The V gene end was trimmed by 3 bases and the J gene end by 5 bases; junction bases not matched to a gene: 5.

This chain joins TRBV28 and TRBJ2-4, with 7 bases that match TRBD1. V shed 6 bases and J 8 bases; nucleotides not matched to a gene: 4. This CDR3 region has 12 residues. CDR1 is MDHEN and CDR2 is SYDVKM in the germline V gene. CDR3 sequence reads: CASRGQTDIQYF. For the CDR3, the DNA is TGTGCCAGCAGGGGACAGACGGACATTCAGTACTTC. The complete variable domain, with remaining parts taken from reference TRBV28 and TRBJ2-4, reads DVKVTQSSRYLVKRTGEKVFLECVQDMDHENMFWYRQDPGLGLRLIYFSYDVKMKEKGDIPEGYSVSREKKERFSLILESASTNQTSMYLCASRGQTDIQYFGAGTRLSVL.

This sequence joins TRBV28 and TRBJ1-2; 7 positions agree with TRBD1. Germline CDR1 reads MDHEN; CDR2 reads SYDVKM. CDR3 size: 12 residues. V shed 6 bases and J 8 bases; nucleotides not matched to a gene: 6. The CDR3 sequence: CASRSRGVGYTF. DNA of the CDR3: TGTGCCAGCAGAAGCAGGGGGGTGGGCTACACCTTC.

The chain has TRBV7-8 and TRBJ2-7; 10 bases agree with TRBD2. The CDR3 spans 15 residues. Per germline, CDR1 SGHVS and CDR2 FQNEAQ. Trimming removed 2 bases from V and 4 bases from J; junction bases left unmatched: 5. Written as DNA, the CDR3 is TGTGCCAGCAGCTTACTAGCGGGAGTCAGGTACGAGCAGTACTTC. It translates to CASSLLAGVRYEQYF.